This is a list of T cell receptor beta chains from one sample in a study of shared clonotypes between healthy human individuals. Generated by immunoSEQ multiplex PCR, the TCRdb table keeps only in-frame clones and is missing some. The table includes some 2 million clones, about 95% detected once. Sequencing was carried out using naive CD8+ T cells sorted from blood. These receptors were obtained from a man aged 18 to 35 in good health. Both conserved end residues are part of each CDR3. Each record gives: J gene, V gene, CDR3 protein.

j_call: TRBJ2-7; v_call: TRBV4-3; cdr3_aa: CASSQGLAGLYEQYF
j_call: TRBJ1-4; v_call: TRBV2; cdr3_aa: CASRKGVWKETNEKLFF
j_call: TRBJ2-1; v_call: TRBV2; cdr3_aa: CASSEGLAGYNEQFF
j_call: TRBJ1-1; v_call: TRBV6-5; cdr3_aa: CASSYSIGEKNTEAFF
j_call: TRBJ2-7; v_call: TRBV28; cdr3_aa: CASSLFSSYEQYF
j_call: TRBJ2-2; v_call: TRBV6-1; cdr3_aa: CASSETTGAGELFF
j_call: TRBJ1-1; v_call: TRBV4-1; cdr3_aa: CASSPKDGDFEAFF
j_call: TRBJ1-4; v_call: TRBV28; cdr3_aa: CASSPRSLVGEKLFF
j_call: TRBJ2-7; v_call: TRBV11-2; cdr3_aa: CASSLLSSYEQYF
j_call: TRBJ2-7; v_call: TRBV7-2; cdr3_aa: CASSETSGPSYEQYF
j_call: TRBJ2-5; v_call: TRBV6-1; cdr3_aa: CASRTRGNIQETQYF
j_call: TRBJ1-5; v_call: TRBV6-1; cdr3_aa: CASTHLAGDGQPQHF
j_call: TRBJ2-7; v_call: TRBV4-1; cdr3_aa: CASSQDWTGSSYEQYF
j_call: TRBJ1-4; v_call: TRBV27; cdr3_aa: CASSLALATNEKLFF